This TCR beta chain was found in a study of blood T cells in healthy people across ages. With a J-beta primer mix and a sample-barcoded 5' primer, a second PCR ran 7 to 11 cycles. TCRdb analysed the 5' RACE reads with MiXCR anew, one entry per CDR3 protein. The table shows about 1.4 million distinct CDR3 sequences, with almost 60% occurring only once. There are 14 residues in the CDR3. V lost 4 bases, J lost 4 bases, and 13 bases lay in between. Per germline, CDR1 ENHRY and CDR2 SYGVKD. The rearrangement joins TRBV10-3 to TRBJ1-1, with TRBD1 as a possible D gene (6 bases). This TCR was sampled from a man between 18 and 29 years old in good health. The source material was blood. The CDR3 nucleotides read TGTGCCATCAGTGGGGAGGGCAGGGGCACTGAAGCTTTCTTT. Residues: CAISGEGRGTEAFF.